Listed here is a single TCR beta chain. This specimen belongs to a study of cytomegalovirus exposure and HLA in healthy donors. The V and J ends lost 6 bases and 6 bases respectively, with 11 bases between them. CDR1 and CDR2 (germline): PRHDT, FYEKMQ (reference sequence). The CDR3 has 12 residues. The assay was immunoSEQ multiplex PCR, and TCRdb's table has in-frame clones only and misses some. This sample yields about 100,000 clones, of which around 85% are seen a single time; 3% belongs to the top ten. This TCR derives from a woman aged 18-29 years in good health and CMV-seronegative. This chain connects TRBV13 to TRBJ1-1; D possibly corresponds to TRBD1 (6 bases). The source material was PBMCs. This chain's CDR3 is CASSSSGAEAFF. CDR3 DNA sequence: TGTGCCAGCAGTTCTTCAGGGGCTGAAGCTTTCTTT.